This TCR beta chain was documented in a study of shared clonotypes between healthy human individuals. Study results and limitations: Sharing of clonotypes among donors was expected to vary with sequencing depth.

This clone was seen only a few times. Its cognate antigen is unknown. The study enrolled healthy HIV-negative adults without recent acute infections or vaccinations as donors. In the original workflow: Filtering differed for immunoSEQ, which gave only junction sequences without quality scores. The assay was immunoSEQ multiplex PCR, and TCRdb's table has in-frame clones only and misses some. D and trimming come from the DNA, and the V and J calls and clone size come from that table. The data show 150,000 to 200,000 clones, 65% to 80% seen once. The specimen was memory CD4+ T cells sorted from blood. Documented subset: CD45RA-negative fraction. This TCR derives from a man aged 25 to 40 in good health.

CDR3 nucleotides: TGCGCCAGCAGCTCCGACAGGGCGTACGAAAAACTGTTTTTT. Translation: CASSSDRAYEKLFF. This chain joins TRBV5-1 and TRBJ1-4, with 7 bases lining up with TRBD1. Germline V lookup: CDR1 SGHRS, CDR2 YFSETQ. V shed 3 bases, J shed 8 bases, and the junction held 7 bases outside the gene matches. The CDR3 totals 14 residues.